Detailed here is one T cell receptor beta chain. This receptor's antigen is unknown. Qualities for individual bases were not recorded, and no much larger clone is one base off. This entry is derived from a study of shared clonotypes between healthy human individuals (dated by TCRdb to 2018 to 2020). Background for the entire study: The cohort comprised two women and a few men aged 18 to 49 years. To estimate repertoire size and how much clonotype sharing occurs between individuals, the study deeply sequenced the blood TCR repertoires of about five healthy adults. To increase sequencing depth and limit assay-specific biases, different laboratories used diverse techniques to prepare libraries and sequence TCR repertoires. Between about 0.8 and 9.5 billion PBMCs per donor were obtained by leukapheresis.

Healthy HIV-negative adults with no recently reported acute infections or vaccinations were included as donors. Every donor was a Caucasian adult living in Nashville, Tennessee, USA. For unsorted samples, 90 million or so PBMCs were counted and genomic DNA was extracted with the QIAamp DNA Blood Mini kit. After blood collection by leukapheresis, PBMCs were isolated using Ficoll-Histopaque density gradient centrifugation and then cryopreserved in the vapor phase of liquid nitrogen. V is pruned by 0 bases and J by 2 bases, leaving 3 bases of the junction without a gene match. The CDR3 spans 16 residues, from the cysteine through the phenylalanine. Only the CDR3 DNA is retained, 48 bases long and in frame from the first base. Taken from the germline V gene, the CDR1 and CDR2 loops are WSHSY and SAAADI. Using the deep immunoSEQ assay, multiplex PCR amplified TCR CDR3 regions from genomic DNA. Extracted genomic DNA from each cell subset was spread evenly across all wells of several immunoSEQ 96-well plates, with each plate serving as a replicate. For unsorted PBMC, each replicate PCR was loaded with about 280 ng genomic DNA, equivalent to some 27,000 T cell genomes. Ten immunoSEQ deep assay plates were used to sequence unsorted PBMC genomic DNA. Purified libraries were quantified with a Qubit 3.0 fluorometer, sized on a Bioanalyzer 2100, and re-quantified with the KAPA Library Quantification kit. Each immunoSEQ 96-well plate was sequenced on its own single-read 150-cycle Illumina NextSeq 550 flow cell. In the authors' own workflow: Because only junctional sequences without quality scores were contained in the immunoSEQ output, filtering matching that applied to full-length reads could not be performed. To assign V/J genes and CDR3, sequences were annotated using PyIR, a Python wrapper for IgBLAST v1.9, with IMGT germline references. Any read was removed if the V/J assignment was weak (E-value above 1e-6), the CDR3 was missing, or the read contained stop codons, out-of-frame junctions, or ambiguous translated residues. V3J clonotypes were defined as sequences sharing the same inferred V gene, J gene, and CDR3 amino acid sequence. Percentage overlap between repertoires was computed as shared unique clonotypes divided by the size of the smaller repertoire. RTK rarefaction, the Chao1 estimator, and Recon v2.1 estimates of unobserved clonotypes were used to assess repertoire richness. TCRdb carries this immuneACCESS record with in-frame sequences only. Its versions omit some clonotypes, under half of them owing to an unresolved V gene in the studies checked, with the rest unexplained. The V and J calls and clone size come from that table; D and trimming were worked out from the DNA. The sample has approximately 500,000 clones on record, approximately 82% of them singletons. About 11% of the sample is taken by the ten largest.

Study-wide conclusions, independent of this receptor: Pairwise subsampling led to the expectation that sequencing depth would affect the degree of clonotype sharing among donors. The genetic and exposure-history diversity represented was limited by the small number of donors. Sampling was limited to blood, and TCR repertoires in tissue likely differ from TCR repertoires in blood.

The TCR comes from a woman aged 40 to 55 in good health. Some clones in this sample may be carry-over from other donors' samples. The chain is encoded by TRBV10-2 joined to TRBJ2-1; 8 central bases correspond to TRBD1. Sequenced: PBMCs. Here the CDR3 is given as CASSESGTGTYNEQFF. The DNA reads as follows: TGCGCCAGCAGTGAGTCCGGGACAGGAACCTACAATGAGCAGTTCTTC.